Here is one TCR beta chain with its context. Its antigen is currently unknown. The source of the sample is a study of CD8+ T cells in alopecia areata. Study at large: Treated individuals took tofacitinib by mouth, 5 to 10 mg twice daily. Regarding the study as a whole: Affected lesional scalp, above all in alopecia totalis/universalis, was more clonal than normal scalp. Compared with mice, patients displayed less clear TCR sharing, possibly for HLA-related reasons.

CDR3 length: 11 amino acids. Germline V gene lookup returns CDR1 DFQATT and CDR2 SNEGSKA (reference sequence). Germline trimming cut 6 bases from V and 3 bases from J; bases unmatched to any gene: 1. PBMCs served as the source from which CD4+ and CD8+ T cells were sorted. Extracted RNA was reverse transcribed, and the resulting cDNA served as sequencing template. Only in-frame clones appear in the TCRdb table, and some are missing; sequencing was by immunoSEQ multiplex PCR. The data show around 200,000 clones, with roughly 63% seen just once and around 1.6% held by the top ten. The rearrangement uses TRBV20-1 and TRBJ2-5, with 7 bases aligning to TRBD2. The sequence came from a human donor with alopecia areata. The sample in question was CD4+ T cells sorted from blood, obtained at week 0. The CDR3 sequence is CSALAEETQYF. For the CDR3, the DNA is TGCAGTGCCCTAGCGGAAGAGACCCAGTACTTC.